The 13 T cell receptor beta chains below were found in one sample sequenced in a study of T-cell memory formation after mild COVID-19. TCRdb re-called the 5' RACE reads through MiXCR, storing one row per CDR3 protein. This table holds 200,000 to 250,000 distinct CDR3 sequences, roughly a tenth found once. The sequencing input was PBMCs or a T cell subset sorted from them (not recorded which). Source of these receptors: a man aged 18 to 29 who had mild COVID-19 (a few samples of this study predate the infection). Cell type and time point are not known.

The gene calls are TRBV2 and TRBJ2-7; 7 bases are shared with TRBD1. Per germline, CDR1 SNHLY and CDR2 FYNNEI. CDR3 length equals 13 residues. The trim removed 7 bases at V and 5 bases at J, leaving 8 bases unmatched. The CDR3 here is CASTRQGTHEQYF. In DNA, the CDR3 is TGTGCCAGCACACGACAGGGTACCCACGAGCAGTACTTC.

This clonotype was seen ten or more times. The chain combines TRBV10-3 with TRBJ2-1; weak D call: TRBD1 (5 bases). V lost 3 bases and J lost 9, with 15 bases in between. The CDR3 runs 14 residues. Germline values: CDR1 ENHRY, CDR2 SYGVKD. CDR3: CAISENGAGTEQFF. DNA for the CDR3: TGTGCCATCAGTGAAAATGGGGCAGGTACTGAGCAGTTCTTC.

This clonotype occurred many times. This sequence joins TRBV7-2 and TRBJ2-1, with D possibly TRBD2 on 6 matching bases. V gave up 1 base and J gave up 3 bases, with 10 bases separating them. The CDR3 runs 15 residues. The germline V gene has CDR1 SGHTA and CDR2 FQGNSA. The chain's CDR3 is CASSLVGGYYNEQFF. The DNA for the CDR3 is TGTGCCAGCAGCTTAGTTGGGGGGTACTACAATGAGCAGTTCTTC.

This clonotype has ten or more counts. V gene TRBV5-1 combines with J gene TRBJ2-2; D remains unclear. V was shortened by 5 bases and J by 2 bases, with 4 bases between the two germline ends. The length of the CDR3 is 12 residues. The germline V gene encodes CDR1 SGHRS and CDR2 YFSETQ. The CDR3 nucleotides are TGCGCCAGCAGGAGTAACACCGGGGAGCTGTTTTTT. It is translated as CASRSNTGELFF.

The chain joins TRBV19 to TRBJ1-1; TRBD1 might be the D (6 bases). V was shortened by 2 bases and J by 4 bases, with 11 bases between the two germline ends. This CDR3 contains 14 residues. The germline CDR1 and CDR2 sequences are LNHDA and SQIVND (reference sequence). The CDR3 DNA follows: TGTGCCAGTAGTATACGGGGGCGCGGCACTGAAGCTTTCTTT. It specifies CASSIRGRGTEAFF.

The sample holds many counts of this clonotype. The rearrangement links TRBV7-2 to TRBJ2-1, with 7 bases matching TRBD2. The V gene end was trimmed by 1 base and the J gene end by 7 bases; junction bases not matched to a gene: 1. Germline V gene sequence: CDR1 SGHTA, CDR2 FQGNSA. This CDR3 region has 13 residues. CDR3 bases: TGTGCCAGCAGCTTAGTGGGGGGGAATGAGCAGTTCTTC. Translating gives CASSLVGGNEQFF.

V gene TRBV15 combines with J gene TRBJ1-2, with D perhaps TRBD1 (6 bases). The CDR3 runs 14 residues. CDR1 and CDR2 (germline): LNHNV, YYDKDF (reference sequence). The V end lost 4 bases, the J end lost 4 bases, and 13 bases lay between the germline ends. The DNA for the CDR3 is TGTGCCACCAGCATCCCGGGGGGGGCCTATGGCTACACCTTC. As protein: CATSIPGGAYGYTF.

The rearrangement uses TRBV6-5 and TRBJ1-1; D might be TRBD1 (5 bases). The V end was cut by 2 bases, the J end by 4 bases, with 14 bases between. In germline, CDR1 is MNHEY, CDR2 SVGAGI. The CDR3 consists of 15 residues. CDR3 sequence reads: CASSYTQRGFTEAFF. Written as DNA, the CDR3 is TGTGCCAGCAGTTACACCCAACGGGGGTTCACTGAAGCTTTCTTT.

This clonotype was detected only a few times. The rearrangement uses TRBV7-2 and TRBJ2-5; D perhaps matches TRBD1 (6 bases). V lost 4 bases and J lost 5, with 11 bases in between. Germline-derived CDR1 and CDR2 are SGHTA and FQGNSA. This CDR3 spans 13 amino acids. This chain's CDR3 is CASSSQGKETQYF. The DNA for the CDR3 is TGTGCCAGCAGCTCACAGGGCAAGGAGACCCAGTACTTC.

V gene TRBV7-2 combines with J gene TRBJ1-6; tentatively, D is TRBD1 (5 bases). Germline V gene sequence: CDR1 SGHTA, CDR2 FQGNSA. V was clipped by 2 bases and J by 8 bases, with 10 bases between them. This CDR3 comprises 14 residues. CDR3 sequence: CASSLTWGDSPLHF. The CDR3 region has the DNA TGTGCCAGCAGCTTAACATGGGGGGATTCACCCCTCCACTTT.

This clonotype was picked up a small number of times. The chain recombines TRBV7-2 with TRBJ2-3; D may be TRBD2 (6 bases). This CDR3 contains 16 residues. The germline V gene has CDR1 SGHTA and CDR2 FQGNSA. Trimming removed 1 base at V and 5 bases at J, with 16 bases between. This CDR3 reads CASSLVYGTLGDTQYF. For the CDR3, the DNA is TGTGCCAGCAGCTTAGTATACGGGACTCTGGGAGATACGCAGTATTTT. Drawing the rest from reference TRBV7-2 and TRBJ2-3, the complete variable domain is GAGVSQSPSNKVTEKGKDVELRCDPISGHTALYWYRQSLGQGLEFLIYFQGNSAPDKSGLPSDRFSAERTGGSVSTLTIQRTQQEDSAVYLCASSLVYGTLGDTQYFGPGTRLTVL.

In the case of this clonotype: This may arise from a read error, as a much more abundant clone is one base away. The genes are TRBV5-5 and TRBJ2-7, with TRBD1 identical over 10 bases. Per germline, CDR1 SGHKS and CDR2 YYEKEE (reference sequence). J lost 5 bases, V lost 3 bases, and 5 bases had no gene match. This CDR3 region has 14 residues. The CDR3 protein is CASSWGQGNDEQYV. The CDR3 DNA reads TGTGCCAGCAGCTGGGGACAGGGGAATGACGAGCAGTACGTC.

This clonotype has a handful of counts. This rearrangement joins TRBV7-2 to TRBJ1-5; D is unclear. CDR3 length: 12 residues. Germline loops: CDR1 SGHTA, CDR2 FQGNSA. Trimming shortened V by 5 bases and J by 6 bases, and 8 bases separated the two germline ends. The CDR3 coding sequence is TGTGCCAGCAGCGCCCTTGGTCAGCCCCAGCATTTT. Translating gives CASSALGQPQHF.